One sample yielded the 10 T cell receptor beta chains listed below, sequenced in a study of blood T cell repertoires in COVID-19 (dated by TCRdb to about 2020). Library construction relied on the immunoSEQ multiplex PCR assay. The table comes from immuneACCESS by way of TCRdb, which keeps in-frame sequences with V and J called. Part of the clones is missing from these tables; in studies checked, under half for an unresolved V gene and the rest for unknown reasons. The sample profile shows 200,000 to 250,000 clones; roughly 80% of them were found once. The ten largest clones take up roughly 5.5% of the sample. Specimen: peripheral blood. The receptors stem from a woman between 65 and 79 years old with COVID-19, enrolled during active disease.

The chain combines TRBV5-1 with TRBJ2-4; TRBD1 aligns across 11 bases. Per the germline V gene, CDR1 is SGHRS and CDR2 is YFSETQ. V trimming: 4 bases; J trimming: 0 bases; junction bases outside the gene matches: 9. The CDR3 spans 18 residues. CDR3 sequence (DNA): TGCGCCAGCAGCACCGGGACAGGGGGGACTCTAGCCAAAAACATTCAGTACTTC. Translation: CASSTGTGGTLAKNIQYF.

The V gene is TRBV4-1, the J gene TRBJ2-4; TRBD2 agrees at 11 bases. The J segment lost 12 bases and the V segment lost 0 bases, leaving 4 bases of the junction unmatched. CDR1 and CDR2 from the germline V gene are MGHRA and YSYEKL. The CDR3 sequence is 14 residues long. CDR3 nucleotide sequence: TGCGCCAGCAGCCAAGATCAAACTAGCGGGGGTCAGTACTTC. Amino acid sequence: CASSQDQTSGGQYF.

The rearrangement links TRBV7-2 to TRBJ2-1; TRBD1 aligns across 10 bases. CDR1 is SGHTA, CDR2 FQGNSA, per germline. The J segment lost 6 bases and the V segment lost 7 bases, leaving 3 bases of the junction unmatched. The CDR3 consists of 13 residues. CDR3 sequence reads: CASTWTGGNEQFF. CDR3 sequence (DNA): TGTGCCAGCACCTGGACAGGGGGCAATGAGCAGTTCTTC.

The chain combines TRBV19 with TRBJ1-4, with no clear D. V was pared by 4 bases and J by 7 bases, with 13 bases between. There are 14 residues in the CDR3. The germline CDR1 and CDR2 sequences are LNHDA and SQIVND (reference sequence). The CDR3 DNA follows: TGTGCCAGTAGTACCGGAGGGAGCGGTGAAAAACTGTTTTTT. Its translation is CASSTGGSGEKLFF.

The chain carries TRBV6-6 and TRBJ1-5; D possibly corresponds to TRBD1 (6 bases). The CDR3 length is 17 residues. The germline V gene encodes CDR1 MNHNY and CDR2 SVGAGI (reference sequence). V was pared by 5 bases and J by 4 bases, with 21 bases between. The CDR3 DNA reads TGTGCCAGCAGTCCCGGGGCCAACTTAGGGGGTAATCAGCCCCAGCATTTT. It codes for CASSPGANLGGNQPQHF.

This clone appeared a few times. Here the CDR3 DNA reads TGTGCCAGCAGCCGCCCGACTAGCGGATCCTACGAGCAGTACTTC. Residues: CASSRPTSGSYEQYF. The V gene is TRBV28, the J gene TRBJ2-7; 9 positions agree with TRBD2. The germline gives CDR1 MDHEN, CDR2 SYDVKM. Trimming at V came to 6 bases and at J to 1 base, leaving 7 bases not matched to a gene. The CDR3 consists of 15 residues.

The chain has TRBV7-9 and TRBJ1-3; a possible D gene is TRBD1 (6 bases). Germline CDR1 reads SEHNR; CDR2 reads FQNEAQ (reference sequence). The CDR3 totals 16 residues. Trimming removed 0 bases from V and 3 bases from J, with 12 bases in between. The CDR3 coding sequence is TGTGCCAGCAGCTTAGCGCGCCAGGGGAGTGGAAACACCATATATTTT. Translating gives CASSLARQGSGNTIYF.

The V call is TRBV13, the J call TRBJ1-6; possible D gene TRBD1, 6 bases. The CDR3 has 15 residues. The germline gives CDR1 PRHDT, CDR2 FYEKMQ (reference sequence). V was trimmed by 6 bases and J by 2 bases, leaving 11 bases between them. CDR3 sequence reads: CASSSNRAYNSPLHF. In nucleotides, the CDR3 is TGTGCCAGCAGTTCTAACAGGGCCTATAATTCACCCCTCCACTTT.

This chain uses TRBV3-1 (or the pseudogene TRBV3-2) with TRBJ2-5, with 7 bases fitting TRBD2. The V and J ends lost 4 bases and 5 bases, in that order; junction bases with no gene match: 4. CDR1 and CDR2 from the germline V gene are LGHDT and YNNKEL (reference sequence). The CDR3 length is 13 residues. The CDR3 loop reads CASSPGGAETQYF. The CDR3 region has the DNA TGTGCCAGCAGCCCGGGAGGTGCGGAGACCCAGTACTTC.

The chain combines TRBV6-5 with TRBJ1-5, with TRBD1 matching 7 bases. Germline assignment: CDR1 MNHEY and CDR2 SVGAGI. With V trimmed by 2 bases and J by 4 bases, 2 bases remained unmatched. The length of the CDR3 is 14 residues. The chain's CDR3 is CASSYRGPNQPQHF. In DNA form, the CDR3 reads TGTGCCAGCAGTTACAGGGGGCCTAATCAGCCCCAGCATTTT.